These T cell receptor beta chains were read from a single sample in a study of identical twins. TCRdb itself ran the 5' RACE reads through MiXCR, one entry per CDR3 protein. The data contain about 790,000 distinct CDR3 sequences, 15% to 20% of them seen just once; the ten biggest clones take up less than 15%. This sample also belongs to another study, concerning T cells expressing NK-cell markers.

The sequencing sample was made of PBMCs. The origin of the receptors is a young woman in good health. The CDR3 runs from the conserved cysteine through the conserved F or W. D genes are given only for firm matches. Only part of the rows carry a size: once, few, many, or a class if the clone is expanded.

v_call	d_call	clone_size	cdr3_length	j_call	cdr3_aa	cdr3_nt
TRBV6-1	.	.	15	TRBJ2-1	CASRPTPRGYNEQFF	TGTGCCAGCAGGCCGACTCCGAGAGGCTACAATGAGCAGTTCTTC
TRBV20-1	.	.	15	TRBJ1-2	CSARPDRPGGYGYTF	TGCAGTGCTAGACCGGACAGACCGGGAGGCTATGGCTACACCTTC
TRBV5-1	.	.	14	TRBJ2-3	CASSPGTLGDTQYF	TGCGCCAGCAGCCCCGGGACTCTGGGAGATACGCAGTATTTT
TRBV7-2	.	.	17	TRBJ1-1	CASSLLNAGIMNTEAFF	TGTGCCAGCAGCTTACTAAACGCCGGGATAATGAACACTGAAGCTTTCTTT
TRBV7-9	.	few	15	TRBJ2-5	CASSLTGWAQETQYF	TGTGCCAGCAGCCTAACAGGGTGGGCCCAAGAGACCCAGTACTTC
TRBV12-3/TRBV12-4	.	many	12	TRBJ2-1	CASSLDASEQFF	TGTGCCAGCAGTTTAGATGCAAGTGAGCAGTTCTTC
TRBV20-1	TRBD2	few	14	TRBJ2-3	CSATTSGARDTQYF	TGCAGTGCTACTACTAGCGGGGCCCGCGATACGCAGTATTTT
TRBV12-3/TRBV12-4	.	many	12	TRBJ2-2	CASSLGEGELFF	TGTGCCAGCAGTTTGGGGGAAGGGGAGCTGTTTTTT
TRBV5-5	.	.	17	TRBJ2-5	CASSLENPGALQETQYF	TGTGCCAGCAGCTTGGAGAACCCTGGGGCCCTACAAGAGACCCAGTACTTC
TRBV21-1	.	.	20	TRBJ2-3	CASSKSVRLAGDIVTDTQYF	TGTGCCAGCAGCAAATCCGTTCGACTAGCGGGAGATATAGTCACAGATACGCAGTATTTT